This T cell receptor (beta chain) comes out of a study of CD8 T cells in ankylosing spondylitis. Study-wide points: The study identified a TCR beta motif of seven or eight highly homologous variants that appeared characteristic of ankylosing spondylitis blood. Disease-associated clones were reportedly significantly overrepresented in matched ankylosing spondylitis synovial fluid. There were earlier reports of some motif variants in reactive arthritis synovial fluid and blood. The disease-linked clones had a CD8+ phenotype and low blood frequencies.

Regarding this clonotype: The antigen remains undetermined.

Quantitative 5'-RACE was performed with molecular barcodes, and it yielded the TCR beta libraries. TCRdb recomputed calls from the 5' RACE reads with MiXCR, one row per CDR3 protein. This table holds about 390,000 distinct CDR3 sequences, around 24% found once. CDR3 length: 16 amino acids. Trimming stripped 5 bases from V and 0 bases from J, with 15 bases between. This sequence joins TRBV12-3 or TRBV12-4 and TRBJ2-3, with D unresolved. The clonotype comes from a male donor with ankylosing spondylitis. Sequencing was performed on blood, either unsorted or a sorted T cell fraction (not recorded which). The CDR3, as DNA: TGTGCCAGCAGTAAGCCGGGCCGGCCCAGCACAGATACGCAGTATTTT. It yields the protein CASSKPGRPSTDTQYF.